This is a list of T cell receptor beta chains from one sample in a study of blood T cell repertoires in COVID-19. Sequenced by immunoSEQ multiplex PCR; TCRdb stores in-frame clones only, minus some. The table has roughly 260,000 clones, over 80% seen once; the top ten hold less than 2.5%. Sequencing input: PBMCs or T cells enriched from blood (not recorded which). These TCRs come from a young woman who had recovered from COVID-19. Both conserved end residues are part of each CDR3. The D gene is left open where the match is weak. Expanded clones get a size class; other rows say once, few or many, or leave the size out.

cdr3_aa	cdr3_nt	j_call	d_call	clone_size	v_call
CATSGRTGKNLEAFF	TGTGCCACCAGCGGTAGGACAGGGAAGAATCTGGAAGCTTTCTTT	TRBJ1-1	TRBD1	NA	TRBV15
CASSRRQDRNTEAFF	TGTGCCAGCAGCCGAAGACAGGATCGGAACACTGAAGCTTTCTTT	TRBJ1-1	NA	NA	TRBV14
CASSASHSGTGRGNTIYF	TGTGCCAGCAGCGCCTCGCACTCCGGGACAGGGCGTGGAAACACCATATATTTT	TRBJ1-3	TRBD1	once	TRBV9
CASSFDRGNTIYF	TGTGCCAGCAGCTTTGACAGAGGAAACACCATATATTTT	TRBJ1-3	NA	NA	TRBV7-8
CASSYDAGNQPQHF	TGTGCCAGCAGCTATGACGCGGGCAATCAGCCCCAGCATTTT	TRBJ1-5	NA	NA	TRBV7-2
CAIRAGTKTEAFF	TGTGCCATCAGGGCAGGGACTAAAACTGAAGCTTTCTTT	TRBJ1-1	NA	NA	TRBV10-3
CASSLAIVAGGLTEAFF	TGCGCCAGCAGCTTGGCGATAGTAGCAGGAGGGCTCACTGAAGCTTTCTTT	TRBJ1-1	NA	NA	TRBV5-1
CASQPTRGGFTGELFF	TGCGCCAGCCAACCAACCAGAGGAGGTTTCACCGGGGAGCTGTTTTTT	TRBJ2-2	NA	once	TRBV5-1
CASSIWTEQETQYF	TGCGCCAGCAGCATATGGACAGAACAAGAGACCCAGTACTTC	TRBJ2-5	NA	NA	TRBV5-1
CASSEATGSFYGYTF	TGTGCCAGCAGTGAAGCCACAGGATCTTTCTATGGCTACACCTTC	TRBJ1-2	NA	NA	TRBV2
CASEYRIKAYEQYF	TGTGCCAGCGAGTATCGTATTAAAGCCTACGAGCAGTACTTC	TRBJ2-7	NA	NA	TRBV9
CASSSGGQGGEQFF	TGTGCCAGCAGCTCGGGGGGGCAGGGTGGTGAGCAGTTCTTC	TRBJ2-1	TRBD2	NA	TRBV7-2
CATSRGGGENYGYTF	TGTGCCACCAGCAGAGGAGGGGGAGAGAACTATGGCTACACCTTC	TRBJ1-2	NA	NA	TRBV15
CSASRTSGDFLAKNIQYF	TGCAGTGCTAGTAGGACTAGCGGCGATTTCTTAGCCAAAAACATTCAGTACTTC	TRBJ2-4	TRBD2	NA	TRBV20-1
CASSSGASTDTQYF	TGCGCCAGCAGCTCTGGTGCGAGCACAGATACGCAGTATTTT	TRBJ2-3	NA	NA	TRBV5-1
CASSAPGLAGHNEQFF	TGTGCCAGCAGCGCACCGGGACTAGCGGGGCACAATGAGCAGTTCTTC	TRBJ2-1	TRBD2	NA	TRBV9
CASSPGQGNSPLHF	TGTGCCAGCTCACCAGGACAGGGGAATTCACCCCTCCACTTT	TRBJ1-6	TRBD1	NA	TRBV18
CASSPDGSSYNSPLHF	TGTGCCAGCAGCCCGGACGGGAGCTCCTATAATTCACCCCTCCACTTT	TRBJ1-6	NA	once	TRBV5-6
CASSPRGGGITYEQYF	TGTGCCAGCAGCCCTCGCGGAGGTGGGATAACCTACGAGCAGTACTTC	TRBJ2-7	NA	NA	TRBV4-2
CASSLTGQGRQPQHF	TGTGCCAGCAGCTTAACCGGACAGGGGCGACAGCCCCAGCATTTT	TRBJ1-5	TRBD1	NA	TRBV11-2
CASSPRIGGFNEKLFF	TGTGCCAGCAGCCCCCGCATCGGGGGATTTAATGAAAAACTGTTTTTT	TRBJ1-4	NA	NA	TRBV3-1/TRBV3-2
CASSSQGNQPQHF	TGTGCCAGCTCATCGCAGGGGAATCAGCCCCAGCATTTT	TRBJ1-5	NA	NA	TRBV18
CASSIGGLSGNTIYF	TGTGCCAGTAGTATTGGTGGGCTCTCTGGAAACACCATATATTTT	TRBJ1-3	NA	NA	TRBV19
CASSPGLAGGLYEQYF	TGTGCCAGCAGTCCCGGACTAGCGGGGGGCCTCTACGAGCAGTACTTC	TRBJ2-7	TRBD2	NA	TRBV2
CATSTGIEQYF	TGTGCCACCTCGACAGGGATCGAGCAGTACTTC	TRBJ2-7	TRBD1	NA	TRBV2
CASGPPGGYGYTF	TGTGCCAGCGGCCCCCCAGGGGGCTATGGCTACACCTTC	TRBJ1-2	TRBD1	NA	TRBV27
CASSPRQGTEAFF	TGTGCCAGCAGCCCAAGACAGGGGACTGAAGCTTTCTTT	TRBJ1-1	TRBD1	NA	TRBV3-1/TRBV3-2
CASSLRGSLTDTQYF	TGTGCCAGCAGCTTACGGGGTTCACTCACAGATACGCAGTATTTT	TRBJ2-3	NA	NA	TRBV7-3
CASSPARGQPQHF	TGTGCCAGCAGCCCAGCCAGGGGTCAGCCCCAGCATTTT	TRBJ1-5	NA	NA	TRBV6-5
CASSLGGGNQPQHF	TGTGCCAGCAGCTTAGGGGGCGGCAATCAGCCCCAGCATTTT	TRBJ1-5	NA	NA	TRBV7-9
CASLASGGYEQYF	TGTGCCAGCCTCGCCTCAGGAGGTTACGAGCAGTACTTC	TRBJ2-7	NA	NA	TRBV6-6
CSVRRGQGEGYTF	TGCAGCGTTAGGCGAGGACAGGGGGAGGGCTACACCTTC	TRBJ1-2	TRBD1	NA	TRBV29-1
CASSPFVTSGRAEQFF	TGTGCCAGCTCACCATTTGTGACTAGCGGGAGAGCTGAGCAGTTCTTC	TRBJ2-1	TRBD2	NA	TRBV18
CSFDRGLETQYF	TGCAGCTTTGACAGGGGGCTAGAGACCCAGTACTTC	TRBJ2-5	TRBD1	NA	TRBV29-1
CATSDVGREAVNEQFF	TGTGCCACCAGTGACGTAGGGCGGGAGGCCGTCAATGAGCAGTTCTTC	TRBJ2-1	TRBD2	NA	TRBV24-1
CASSPGAGNTIYF	TGCGCCAGCAGTCCGGGGGCTGGAAACACCATATATTTT	TRBJ1-3	NA	NA	TRBV5-1
CASIEQGNGNTIYF	TGTGCCAGCATTGAACAGGGGAACGGAAACACCATATATTTT	TRBJ1-3	TRBD1	NA	TRBV28
CASSLRLAGGTDTQYF	TGTGCCAGCAGCCTCCGACTAGCGGGGGGCACAGATACGCAGTATTTT	TRBJ2-3	TRBD2	NA	TRBV7-3
CASSPIPAGGGKETQYF	TGTGCCAGCAGCCCCATCCCAGCGGGGGGGGGAAAAGAGACCCAGTACTTC	TRBJ2-5	TRBD2	NA	TRBV7-8
CASSPGTVNTGELFF	TGTGCCAGCAGCCCCGGGACAGTCAACACCGGGGAGCTGTTTTTT	TRBJ2-2	TRBD1	NA	TRBV7-3
CASSPRTVSYEQYF	TGTGCCAGCAGCCCCCGGACAGTCTCCTACGAGCAGTACTTC	TRBJ2-7	NA	NA	TRBV7-9
CASSWDSNSNYGYTF	TGTGCCAGCAGCTGGGACAGTAACTCTAACTATGGCTACACCTTC	TRBJ1-2	TRBD1	NA	TRBV5-5
CASSLDWDSWIQETQYF	TGCGCCAGCAGCTTGGACTGGGACAGCTGGATTCAAGAGACCCAGTACTTC	TRBJ2-5	TRBD1	NA	TRBV5-1
CASSWTGAYEQYF	TGTGCCAGCAGTTGGACAGGGGCGTACGAGCAGTACTTC	TRBJ2-7	TRBD1	once	TRBV28
CASSEEQGWGDRENTEAFF	TGTGCCAGCAGTGAAGAGCAAGGATGGGGGGACAGGGAAAACACTGAAGCTTTCTTT	TRBJ1-1	TRBD1	NA	TRBV6-1
CASSSGSYYEQYF	TGTGCCAGCAGCTCGGGGTCTTACTACGAGCAGTACTTC	TRBJ2-7	NA	once	TRBV5-6
CASSPTNYGYTF	TGTGCCAGCAGCCCAACTAACTATGGCTACACCTTC	TRBJ1-2	NA	NA	TRBV12-3/TRBV12-4
CASSQVGRSPLHF	TGCGCCAGCAGCCAAGTCGGTAGATCACCCCTCCACTTT	TRBJ1-6	NA	NA	TRBV4-1
CASSLAAGSYNEQFF	TGCGCCAGCAGCTTGGCTGCAGGATCCTACAATGAGCAGTTCTTC	TRBJ2-1	NA	once	TRBV5-1
CASSIQGARGNTIYF	TGTGCCAGTAGTATACAGGGGGCGCGGGGAAACACCATATATTTT	TRBJ1-3	TRBD1	NA	TRBV19
CASSLVSGGPDTQYF	TGTGCCAGCAGCTTAGTTAGCGGGGGGCCCGATACGCAGTATTTT	TRBJ2-3	TRBD2	NA	TRBV7-2
CASSSQTGKQFF	TGCGCCAGCAGCTCCCAGACAGGGAAGCAGTTCTTC	TRBJ2-1	TRBD1	NA	TRBV5-1
CASSMAGGFDSPLHF	TGTGCCAGTAGTATGGCAGGGGGCTTTGATTCACCCCTCCACTTT	TRBJ1-6	TRBD1	once	TRBV19
CASSLMPAYNEQFF	TGTGCCAGCAGCTTAATGCCAGCCTACAATGAGCAGTTCTTC	TRBJ2-1	NA	NA	TRBV7-3
CAISESLAGSDEQYF	TGTGCCATCAGTGAGTCACTAGCGGGGAGCGACGAGCAGTACTTC	TRBJ2-7	TRBD2	NA	TRBV10-3